The source of this T cell receptor beta chain is a study of shared clonotypes between healthy human individuals. Across the study: A couple of female and a few male donors aged 18 to 49 were enrolled.

CD4+ cells were split into CD45RA+ naive and CD45RA-negative memory subsets. Across several immunoSEQ plates, the genomic DNA of each subset was split evenly. It was 200 to 250 ng DNA, 25,000 to 35,000 T cell genomes, that sorted-subset replicate PCRs used. The method was immunoSEQ multiplex PCR; TCRdb's version includes in-frame clones alone and lacks a portion of them. The data show 2 million to 2.5 million clones, approximately 90% seen once. This CDR3 has 16 amino acids. Germline trimming cut 2 bases from V and 7 bases from J; bases unmatched to any gene: 7. In germline, CDR1 is SGHTA, CDR2 FQGTGA.

The sample comprised naive CD4+ T cells from PBMCs. Described subset: CD45RA+ positively selected. This sequence originates from a man aged 18 to 29 in good health. Some clones in this sample may be carry-over from other donors' samples. The V call is TRBV7-3, the J call TRBJ2-2; TRBD2 matches 10 bases. This CDR3 reads CASSLASGSEFGELFF. In DNA, the CDR3 is TGTGCCAGCAGCTTAGCTAGCGGGAGTGAGTTCGGGGAGCTGTTTTTT.